Given below is one T cell receptor (beta chain) in context. Method: immunoSEQ multiplex PCR; TCRdb's copy keeps in-frame clones and lacks some. Of 200,000 to 300,000 clones in the sample, approximately 80% were seen once. The data stem from a study of blood T cell repertoires in COVID-19. The overall study: The origin of the acute and convalescent COVID-19 samples was the United States, Italy and Spain. Sources were T cells, B-cell-depleted T cells, or PBMCs; the material itself was cDNA or gDNA.

V was clipped by 5 bases and J by 4 bases, with 11 bases between them. CDR3 length equals 13 residues. Germline CDR1 SGHAT, CDR2 FQDESV (reference sequence). The receptor was derived from a man aged 35 to 55 with acute or convalescent COVID-19. Sequenced sample: peripheral blood. The rearrangement joins TRBV11-1 to TRBJ1-2; D remains unclear. The CDR3 spells CASSDRRAYGYTF. As DNA, the CDR3 is TGTGCCAGCAGCGATCGAAGAGCCTATGGCTACACCTTC.